This entry features one TCR beta chain sequence. Its specificity is not known. V gave up 7 bases and J gave up 5 bases; unmatched junction bases: 11. The germline CDR1 and CDR2 sequences are MNHNS and SASEGT. CDR3 length: 15 residues. These data are taken from a study of T cells after yellow fever vaccination. Study-level background: Where fractions had low cell numbers, libraries were prepared from them with the SMART-Seq v4 Ultra Low Input RNA kit. Findings and limits, study-wide: Abundant bulk-population clonotypes could contaminate the FACS-sorted repertoires. Most primary-vaccination clones recurred post-booster (approximately 96% CD4, about 87% CD8).

5'RACE template switching generated TCR cDNA, adding a universal primer site and UMIs. From the 5' RACE reads, TCRdb called clonotypes with MiXCR, one entry per CDR3 protein. This table has 150,000 or so distinct CDR3 sequences, about 7% appearing once. This receptor was obtained from a man aged 18-30 years who received the YFV17D yellow fever vaccine. The chain carries TRBV6-1 and TRBJ2-4, with 7 bases lining up with TRBD1. Material: CD4+ T cells sorted from PBMCs, obtained around 5 days after the first yellow fever vaccination. DNA of the CDR3: TGTGCCAGCACCCCACCCCGGGACAGTCAAAACATTCAGTACTTC. Its translation is CASTPPRDSQNIQYF.